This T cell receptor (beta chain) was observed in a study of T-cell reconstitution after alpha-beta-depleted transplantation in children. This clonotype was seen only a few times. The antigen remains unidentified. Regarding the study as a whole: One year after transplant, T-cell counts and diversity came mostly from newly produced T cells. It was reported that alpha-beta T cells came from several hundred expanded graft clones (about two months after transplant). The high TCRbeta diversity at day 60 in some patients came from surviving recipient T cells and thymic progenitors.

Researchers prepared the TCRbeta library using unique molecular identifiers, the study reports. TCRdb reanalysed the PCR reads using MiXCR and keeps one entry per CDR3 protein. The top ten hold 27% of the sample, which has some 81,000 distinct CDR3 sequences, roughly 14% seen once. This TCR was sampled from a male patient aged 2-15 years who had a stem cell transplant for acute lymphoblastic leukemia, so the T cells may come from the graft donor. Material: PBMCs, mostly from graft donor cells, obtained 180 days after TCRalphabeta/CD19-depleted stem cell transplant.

This CDR3 reads CASSQDLRGGETQYF. For the CDR3, the DNA is TGTGCCAGCAGCCAAGATTTGAGGGGGGGGGAGACCCAGTACTTC. This rearrangement joins TRBV3-1 to TRBJ2-5; perhaps TRBD2 as D (7 bases). The CDR3 contains 15 residues. With 0 bases removed from V and 5 bases from J, the gap between germline ends came to 13 bases. CDR1 is LGHDT, CDR2 YNNKEL, per germline (reference sequence).